Each of the 8 T cell receptor beta chains below was sequenced from the same sample in a study of OX40 agonist ivuxolimab in advanced cancers. The data were produced by immunoSEQ multiplex PCR, yet TCRdb's version contains in-frame clones alone and is incomplete. The sample lists more than 50,000 clones; roughly 87% were seen once. The starting material was CD4+ or CD8+ T cells sorted from blood, obtained in a trial of the OX40 agonist ivuxolimab. Receptors were obtained from an adult with an advanced solid tumor such as melanoma, head and neck, liver or kidney cancer.

CDR3 in DNA: TGTGCCAGCAGCTGGGGGCCCCCAGAGACCCAGTACTTC. It codes for CASSWGPPETQYF. The V gene is TRBV5-5, the J gene TRBJ2-5; D may be TRBD1 (6 bases). The germline gives CDR1 SGHKS, CDR2 YYEKEE (reference sequence). The CDR3 length is 13 residues. V dropped 3 bases and J dropped 4 bases, with 10 bases sitting between them.

The chain employs TRBV27 and TRBJ2-5; perhaps D is TRBD1 or TRBD2 (5 bases each). This CDR3 contains 14 residues. Trimming cost V 4 bases and J 2 bases, with 11 bases left between them. Germline V gene lookup returns CDR1 MNHEY and CDR2 SMNVEV (reference sequence). The CDR3 protein is CASSWGPLQETQYF. The CDR3, as DNA: TGTGCCAGCAGTTGGGGACCTTTACAAGAGACCCAGTACTTC.

This clone was counted a single time. J is TRBJ1-2 and V is TRBV19; possible D gene TRBD1, 6 bases. The CDR3 is 15 amino acids. The ends were cut back, 0 bases at V and 2 bases at J, with 10 bases in the middle. In germline, CDR1 is LNHDA, CDR2 SQIVND (reference sequence). DNA of the CDR3: TGTGCCAGTAGTATAGATTGGCAGGGGAACTATGGCTACACCTTC. This gives the protein CASSIDWQGNYGYTF.

To note about this clone: At one end, the junction sequence differs from germline, possibly due to a read error. Other nucleotide sequences in the sample specify the same CDR3. The rearrangement links TRBV30 to TRBJ2-2; D unresolved. The CDR3 loop spans 11 amino acids. CDR1 and CDR2 from the germline V gene are GTSNPN and SVGIG (reference sequence). CDR3 coding DNA: TGTGCTTGGAGAAACACCGGGGAGCTGTTTTTT. Protein sequence: CAWRNTGELFF.

This clone was detected only once. This chain links TRBV10-3 with TRBJ1-2; D uncertain. Germline loops: CDR1 ENHRY, CDR2 SYGVKD. Between the trimmed V and J ends, which lost 0 bases and 0 bases, there was a span of 11 bases. This CDR3 spans 16 amino acids. DNA of the CDR3: TGTGCCATCAGTGAGTCGTCGGACCCGTCTAACTATGGCTACACCTTC. Protein sequence: CAISESSDPSNYGYTF.

The gene calls are TRBV2 and TRBJ2-3; TRBD2 is a possible D gene (7 bases). Germline V gives CDR1 SNHLY, CDR2 FYNNEI. The V end lost 7 bases, the J end lost 2 bases, and 16 bases lay between the germline ends. The CDR3 spans 15 residues. The CDR3 loop reads CASTEGGLFTDTQYF. The CDR3 DNA reads as TGTGCCAGCACAGAGGGGGGACTATTCACAGATACGCAGTATTTT.

The CDR3: CASSVGPLSGANVLTF. CDR3 DNA sequence: TGCGCCAGCAGCGTCGGACCGCTCTCTGGGGCCAACGTCCTGACTTTC. The chain recombines TRBV5-1 with TRBJ2-6; D is undetermined. CDR3 length: 16 residues. Per germline, CDR1 SGHRS and CDR2 YFSETQ. The V gene lost 4 bases and the J gene lost 0 bases, with 11 bases spanning the gap.

This chain joins TRBV6-1 and TRBJ2-1; 7 bases fit TRBD2. CDR3 length: 15 residues. The V and J ends lost 8 bases and 5 bases, in that order; junction bases with no gene match: 12. The germline V gene has CDR1 MNHNS and CDR2 SASEGT. This chain's CDR3 is CASSRWRELNNEQFF. The CDR3 nucleotides read TGTGCCAGCTCCCGATGGCGGGAGCTAAACAATGAGCAGTTCTTC.